The 20 T cell receptor beta chains given below trace back to one sample, sequenced in a study of cytomegalovirus exposure and HLA in healthy donors. PCR employed 60 Vbeta and 13 Jbeta primers. TCRdb keeps only in-frame clones here, not all; method: immunoSEQ multiplex PCR. Seen here are 80,000 to 95,000 clones, 75% to 80% observed once, and the top ten hold about 6.4%. Sequenced: PBMCs. The receptor set was obtained from a female donor in good health and CMV-seronegative.

A few counts support this clone. This chain uses TRBV11-3 with TRBJ2-3; perhaps TRBD2 as D (6 bases). Trimming removed 3 bases from V and 3 bases from J, with 16 bases in between. The CDR3 is 16 amino acids. Germline CDR1 and CDR2: SGHNT and YENEEA. CDR3 sequence: CASSLTRRGGTDTQYF. In nucleotides, the CDR3 is TGTGCCAGCAGCTTGACCAGACGCGGAGGGACAGATACGCAGTATTTT.

This chain joins TRBV28 and TRBJ1-4; D gene ambiguous. V lost 1 base and J lost 7, with 7 bases in between. This CDR3 is 13 amino acids long. The V gene's germline CDR1 is MDHEN and CDR2 SYDVKM. CDR3 DNA sequence: TGTGCCAGCAGTTTATCTAAGTTTGAAAAACTGTTTTTT. Protein product: CASSLSKFEKLFF.

This clone was seen a single time. This rearrangement joins TRBV18 to TRBJ2-1; D is perhaps TRBD1 (6 bases). Germline-derived CDR1 and CDR2 are KGHSH and LQKENI. The CDR3 covers 15 residues. V was trimmed by 4 bases and J by 0 bases, leaving 10 bases between them. The CDR3 here is CASSRDRTSYNEQFF. The CDR3 nucleotides read TGTGCCAGCTCACGAGACAGGACCTCCTACAATGAGCAGTTCTTC.

J is TRBJ2-6 and V is TRBV5-1; weak D call: TRBD2 (6 bases). V was cut by 2 bases and J by 4 bases, with 13 bases left in between. This CDR3 has 16 amino acids. Germline V gene sequence: CDR1 SGHRS, CDR2 YFSETQ. The CDR3 DNA reads TGCGCCAGCAGCTTCGGTGGTGCGGGAGGGGCCAACGTCCTGACTTTC. Translation gives CASSFGGAGGANVLTF.

The chain recombines TRBV2 with TRBJ2-1; D perhaps matches TRBD2 (6 bases). There are 14 residues in the CDR3. Germline V gives CDR1 SNHLY, CDR2 FYNNEI. V was trimmed by 8 bases and J by 3 bases, leaving 14 bases between them. CDR3 sequence (DNA): TGTGCCAGCTCCGCTAGCGATTACTACAATGAGCAGTTCTTC. This gives the protein CASSASDYYNEQFF.

The V gene is TRBV2, the J gene TRBJ2-1, with TRBD2 matching 8 bases. CDR3 size: 15 residues. The germline V gene has CDR1 SNHLY and CDR2 FYNNEI. The V segment lost 6 bases and the J segment 2 bases; nucleotides outside the gene matches: 6. This CDR3 reads CASRLTSGTYNEQFF. CDR3 coding DNA: TGTGCCAGCAGGCTTACTAGCGGTACCTACAATGAGCAGTTCTTC.

The J gene is TRBJ2-5, the V gene TRBV5-1, with a weak D call TRBD2 (5 bases). Deletions cut 0 bases from V and 1 base from J, with 7 bases between. CDR3 length: 14 amino acids. Germline CDR1 SGHRS, CDR2 YFSETQ. The CDR3 nucleotides are TGCGCCAGCAGCTTGGGGGAGATCCAAGAGACCCAGTACTTC. This sequence encodes CASSLGEIQETQYF.

This clone was detected only once. The chain has TRBV7-9 and TRBJ2-7; perhaps TRBD1 as D (6 bases). V was pared by 3 bases and J by 5 bases, with 14 bases between. Germline CDR1 reads SEHNR; CDR2 reads FQNEAQ (reference sequence). There are 14 residues in the CDR3. CDR3 bases: TGTGCCAGCAGCTTGAGCAGGGGCGTCGACGAGCAGTACTTC. This translates into CASSLSRGVDEQYF.

This chain joins TRBV6-6 and TRBJ1-1, with a possible D match to TRBD1 (6 bases). The CDR3 runs 15 residues. Germline assignment: CDR1 MNHNY and CDR2 SVGAGI (reference sequence). Trimming took off 6 bases at V and 3 bases at J, with 17 bases between the two ends. The CDR3 loop reads CASRGLRAGDTEAFF. CDR3 DNA: TGTGCCAGCAGGGGACTAAGGGCAGGGGACACTGAAGCTTTCTTT.

The table lists this clone with a few counts. The chain links TRBV4-3 to TRBJ2-2; D perhaps matches TRBD2 (6 bases). V lost 0 bases and J lost 4, with 15 bases in between. The CDR3 extends over 17 amino acids. Germline V gene data show CDR1 as LGHNA and CDR2 as YSLEER. This CDR3 reads CASSQEFASDATGELFF. For the CDR3, the DNA is TGCGCCAGCAGCCAAGAGTTCGCTAGCGACGCCACCGGGGAGCTGTTTTTT.

The chain carries TRBV4-2 and TRBJ1-5, with 9 bases matching TRBD1. V gave up 5 bases and J gave up 7 bases; unmatched junction bases: 6. The CDR3 is 14 residues long. Germline-derived CDR1 and CDR2 are LGHNA and YNFKEQ. CDR3 in DNA: TGTGCCAGCAGCGCGACAGGGGGATTCCAGCCCCAGCATTTT. It specifies CASSATGGFQPQHF.

The chain uses TRBV2 and TRBJ1-3; weak D call: TRBD1 (5 bases). This CDR3 has 14 amino acids. Germline V gives CDR1 SNHLY, CDR2 FYNNEI. V lost 4 bases to trimming and J lost 1 base, with 8 bases between them. The CDR3 coding sequence is TGTGCCAGCAGTGCCCGACAGTCTGGAAACACCATATATTTT. Translated: CASSARQSGNTIYF.

This chain joins TRBV18 and TRBJ2-6; D gene ambiguous. The CDR3 runs 18 residues. The germline V gene encodes CDR1 KGHSH and CDR2 LQKENI. Trimming took off 5 bases at V and 3 bases at J, with 20 bases between the two ends. The CDR3 sequence is CASSYVGQTMGGANVLTF. The DNA for the CDR3 is TGTGCCAGCTCATACGTGGGTCAAACTATGGGTGGGGCCAACGTCCTGACTTTC.

Regarding this clone: In the same sample, other DNA sequences code for this CDR3. The chain combines TRBV6-6 with TRBJ1-1; maybe TRBD1 (6 bases). V was clipped by 6 bases and J by 1 base, with 9 bases between them. The V gene's germline CDR1 is MNHNY and CDR2 SVGAGI (reference sequence). The length of the CDR3 is 13 residues. CDR3: CASSPTGNTEAFF. As DNA, the CDR3 is TGTGCCAGCAGCCCGACAGGGAACACTGAAGCTTTCTTT.

The gene calls are TRBV11-2 and TRBJ2-3; a possible D gene is TRBD2 (5 bases). CDR1 and CDR2 (germline): SGHAT, FQNNGV. This CDR3 has 13 amino acids. Trimming took 10 bases from V and 0 from J, leaving 11 bases between them. As DNA, the CDR3 is TGTGCCACTAAGCGGTCCAGCACAGATACGCAGTATTTT. Its protein is CATKRSSTDTQYF.

The gene calls are TRBV5-6 and TRBJ2-3; D call uncertain. This CDR3 has 12 amino acids. The germline V gene has CDR1 SGHDT and CDR2 YYEEEE. Trimming took off 1 base at V and 6 bases at J, with 6 bases between the two ends. CDR3: CASSLLEDTQYF. DNA for the CDR3: TGTGCCAGCAGCTTGTTGGAGGATACGCAGTATTTT.

V gene TRBV7-9 combines with J gene TRBJ2-1; TRBD2 matches 12 bases. The CDR3 is 17 amino acids. V lost 5 bases, J lost 6 bases, and 11 bases stayed unmatched. Per the germline V gene, CDR1 is SEHNR and CDR2 is FQNEAQ (reference sequence). CDR3 nucleotides: TGTGCCAGCAGCAGCCGACTAGCGGGAGAAGGTTTCAATGAGCAGTTCTTC. Protein: CASSSRLAGEGFNEQFF.

The chain recombines TRBV9 with TRBJ2-1, with a possible D match to TRBD1 (6 bases). CDR3 length: 14 amino acids. The V gene lost 4 bases and the J gene lost 6 bases, with 14 bases spanning the gap. CDR1 is SGDLS and CDR2 is YYNGEE in the germline V gene. This CDR3 reads CASSPQTGPNEQFF. The CDR3 DNA is TGTGCCAGCAGCCCCCAGACAGGTCCCAATGAGCAGTTCTTC.

This clone was recorded once. The gene calls are TRBV5-1 and TRBJ2-1; TRBD1 is a possible D gene (6 bases). This CDR3 has 12 amino acids. Germline V gene sequence: CDR1 SGHRS, CDR2 YFSETQ. V was trimmed by 5 bases and J by 10 bases, leaving 13 bases between them. The CDR3 nucleotides read TGCGCCAGCAGTGCAGGGACAACCGAGCAGTTCTTC. Its protein product is CASSAGTTEQFF.

J is TRBJ1-2 and V is TRBV9; no definite D call. Trimming pared 4 bases from V and 6 bases from J, leaving 16 bases between. This CDR3 spans 14 amino acids. Germline V gene lookup returns CDR1 SGDLS and CDR2 YYNGEE. CDR3 residues: CASSPSSGPDGYTF. The CDR3 DNA follows: TGTGCCAGCAGCCCAAGTTCTGGTCCGGATGGCTACACCTTC.